These 23 T cell receptor beta chains originate from one sample sequenced in a study of tissue T cells after allogeneic stem cell transplantation. The repertoire was sequenced with immunoSEQ multiplex PCR; TCRdb's copy has only in-frame clones and lacks some. This table holds roughly 10,000 clones, more than 30% found once. Noted time point: mouse harvest day 7 after allogeneic transplant. Each mouse received 10^7 T-cell-depleted marrow cells plus 10^6 splenic CD5+ T cells by tail vein. Material for sequencing was skin. Every receptor here comes from a female BALB/c mouse given C57BL/6 T cells with graft-versus-host disease after an allogeneic hematopoietic cell transplant.

Remarks on this clone: All gene names here are mouse names. The CDR3 extends 1 residue past the end of the read, so its final part is completed from the germline J gene. The chain carries TRBV3 and TRBJ2-1; TRBD1 might be the D (6 bases). The CDR3 extends over 13 amino acids. CDR1 is SNHLY, CDR2 FYNGKV, per germline (reference sequence). Trimming removed 7 bases at V and 1 base at J, with 8 bases between. The CDR3 DNA, read in part, is TGTGCCAGCAATGGACAGAACTATGCTGAGCAGTTC. Its protein product is CASNGQNYAEQF. The complete CDR3 protein is CASNGQNYAEQFF. The full variable domain, rest sourced from reference TRBV3 and TRBJ2-1, is GPKVLQIPSHQIIDMGQMVTLNCDPVSNHLYFYWYKQILGQQMEFLVNFYNGKVMEKSKLFKDQFSVERPDGSYFTLKIQPTALEDSAVYFCASNGQNYAEQFFGPGTRLTVL.

Concerning this clone itself: Genes here carry mouse names. The missing CDR3 end, 1 residue past where the read stops, is filled in from the germline J gene. V gene TRBV3 combines with J gene TRBJ2-2; D call uncertain. V shed 0 bases and J shed 1 base, with 3 bases lying between them. Germline loops: CDR1 SNHLY, CDR2 FYNGKV (reference sequence). The CDR3 is 14 amino acids. The DNA read from the CDR3 is TGTGCCAGCAGCTTAGCACAAAACACCGGGCAGCTCTAC. Its protein product is CASSLAQNTGQLY. The whole CDR3 protein is CASSLAQNTGQLYF.

Turning to this clone: Germline and genes: mouse. The read terminates 1 residue before the CDR3 end, so the remaining end is supplied by the germline J gene. The chain employs TRBV26 and TRBJ2-4; perhaps TRBD2 as D (6 bases). V lost 3 bases to trimming and J lost 1 base, with 8 bases between them. Germline-derived CDR1 and CDR2 are KGHPV and FQNQEV (reference sequence). The CDR3 has 14 residues. The CDR3 protein is CASSLYWGQNTLYF. CDR3 DNA, as far as it was read: TGTGCCAGCAGTCTCTACTGGGGTCAAAACACCTTGTAC.

There are a few counts of this clone. Genes here carry mouse names. The CDR3 end is not reached by the read, which stops 1 residue before it; the germline J gene fills it in. This chain joins TRBV13-3 and TRBJ1-4; 11 bases line up with TRBD1. V trimming: 4 bases; J trimming: 1 base; junction bases outside the gene matches: 3. Germline CDR1 NNHDY, CDR2 SYVADS. This CDR3 has 16 amino acids. This CDR3 reads CASSRTGGSSNERLFF. The sequenced part of the CDR3 DNA is TGTGCCAGCAGTCGGACAGGGGGCTCTTCCAACGAAAGATTATTT.

On this clone: The gene symbols are mouse symbols. The read falls 1 residue short of the CDR3 end, and the missing part is taken from the germline J gene. This rearrangement joins TRBV19 to TRBJ1-4, with D perhaps TRBD1 (6 bases). This CDR3 is built from 15 residues. The germline V gene has CDR1 FNHDT and CDR2 SITEND (reference sequence). The V end was cut by 0 bases, the J end by 0 bases, with 6 bases between. CDR3 in amino acids: CASSIGGLSNERLFF. Incomplete CDR3 DNA: TGTGCCAGCAGTATAGGGGGGCTTTCCAACGAAAGATTATTT.

As concerns this clone: The listed genes are named as in mouse. The read ends 1 residue shy of where the CDR3 ends; the end is completed using the germline J gene. The chain joins TRBV26 to TRBJ1-1, with 7 bases aligning to TRBD1. Germline CDR1 reads KGHPV; CDR2 reads FQNQEV (reference sequence). The CDR3 length is 12 residues. Trimming cost V 2 bases and J 7 bases; bases outside gene matches: 1. CDR3 DNA, as far as it was read: TGTGCCAGCAGTCTGCCAGGGGGAGAAGTCTTC. This codes for CASSLPGGEVF. The whole CDR3 reads CASSLPGGEVFF.

In the case of this clone: Gene names follow the mouse nomenclature. The read terminates 1 residue ahead of where the CDR3 ends, so the germline J gene completes it. This chain uses TRBV12-2 with TRBJ1-3, with unresolved D. Trimming left V 0 bases short and J 0 bases short, with 5 bases between. This CDR3 is built from 14 residues. Germline V lookup: CDR1 SGHLS, CDR2 HYDKME. The part of the CDR3 DNA that was read is TGTGCCAGCTCTCTCGACAATTCTGGAAATACGCTCTAT. It encodes CASSLDNSGNTLY. The full CDR3 reads CASSLDNSGNTLYF.

Concerning this clone: Genes here carry mouse names. The read terminates 1 residue before the CDR3 end, so the remaining end is supplied by the germline J gene. The chain carries TRBV29 and TRBJ1-3; D is unresolved. The CDR3 runs to 15 residues. Trimming cost V 1 base and J 0 bases, with 7 bases left between them. CDR1 is MSHET, CDR2 SYDVDS, per germline. The CDR3 region is CASSLYPNSGNTLYF. The sequenced part of the CDR3 DNA is TGTGCTAGCAGTTTATATCCCAATTCTGGAAATACGCTCTAT.

This clone has just a few counts. The listed genes are named as in mouse. The CDR3 protein is CASSSRTDSAETLYF. CDR3 bases read: TGTGCAAGCAGCTCCAGGACAGATAGTGCAGAAACGCTGTAT. The rearrangement joins TRBV16 to TRBJ2-3; a possible D gene is TRBD1 (6 bases). The read gets to within 1 residue of the CDR3 end, and the germline J gene fills in the rest. Trimming cost V 4 bases and J 0 bases, with 11 bases left between them. Looked up from germline, CDR1 is SGHSA and CDR2 is FRNQAP. The CDR3 is made up of 15 amino acids.

This clone was detected a few times. The germline and genes are mouse ones. With the read ending 1 residue before the CDR3 end, the germline J gene is used to fill in that end. The chain uses TRBV12-1 and TRBJ2-2, with 7 bases fitting TRBD1. CDR3 length: 14 amino acids. Germline CDR1 and CDR2: SGHSN and HYEKVE. The V segment lost 4 bases and the J segment 3 bases; nucleotides outside the gene matches: 4. Incomplete CDR3 DNA: TGTGCCAGCTCGCACGGGACAGACACCGGGCAGCTCTAC. Translation gives CASSHGTDTGQLY. The full CDR3 protein reads CASSHGTDTGQLYF. Supplemented by reference TRBV12-1 and TRBJ2-2, the full variable domain reads DSGVVQSPRHIIKEKGGRSVLTCIPISGHSNVVWYQQTLGKELKFLIQHYEKVERDKGFLPSRFSVQQFDDYHSEMNMSALELEDSAMYFCASSHGTDTGQLYFGEGSKLTVL.

Concerning this clone itself: Gene names and germline refer to mouse. Read coverage stops 1 residue before the CDR3 terminus; the germline J gene supplies the remainder. J is TRBJ1-1 and V is TRBV13-1, with 7 positions matching TRBD1. With 1 base clipped from V and 1 base from J, the junction kept 1 base outside the gene matches. The germline gives CDR1 NSHNY, CDR2 SYGAGN. The CDR3 is 14 residues long. Incomplete CDR3 DNA: TGTGCCAGCAGTGATTACAGGGGGAACACAGAAGTCTTC. Its translation is CASSDYRGNTEVF. The entire CDR3 protein is CASSDYRGNTEVFF.

Points on this clone: Gene names and germline refer to mouse. The read ends 1 residue early relative to the CDR3; the germline J gene fills the gap. This rearrangement joins TRBV26 to TRBJ2-7; TRBD2 matches at 7 bases. V was pared by 4 bases and J by 7 bases, with 7 bases of the junction left unmatched. This CDR3 is 13 amino acids long. The germline CDR1 and CDR2 sequences are KGHPV and FQNQEV (reference sequence). The CDR3 here is CASSPRTGGEQYF. CDR3 bases read: TGTGCCAGCAGTCCGCGGACTGGAGGGGAACAGTAC. Using reference TRBV26 and TRBJ2-7 for the parts outside the CDR3, the full variable domain is NSKVIQTPRYLVKGQGQKAKMRCIPEKGHPVVFWYQQNKNNEFKFLINFQNQEVLQQIDMTEKRFSAECPSNSPCSLEIQSSEAGDSALYLCASSPRTGGEQYFGPGTRLTVL.

Turning to this clone: Mouse names are used for the genes. Here the CDR3 reads CASSLVAPLF. CDR3 bases read: TGTGCAAGCAGCTTAGTGGCTCCGCTT. V is TRBV16 and J is TRBJ1-5; no firm D call. Read coverage stops 1 residue before the CDR3 terminus; the germline J gene supplies the remainder. The germline V and J ends were trimmed by 1 base and 9 bases, with 1 base remaining between them. Germline V gives CDR1 SGHSA, CDR2 FRNQAP. This CDR3 region has 10 residues.

This clone came up a few times. Gene names and germline match the mouse. Partial CDR3 DNA: TGTGGTGCTAGGGATGGGGACAGGGGGTACACCTTGTAC. Translation: CGARDGDRGYTLY. The full CDR3 is CGARDGDRGYTLYF. The rearrangement joins TRBV20 to TRBJ2-4, with 11 bases lining up with TRBD1. The read ends 1 residue shy of where the CDR3 ends; the end is completed using the germline J gene. Germline CDR1 is GFQATS and CDR2 is STVNSAI. V shed 0 bases and J 7 bases; nucleotides not matched to a gene: 3. This CDR3 region has 14 residues. The complete variable domain, with remaining parts taken from reference TRBV20 and TRBJ2-4, reads GALVYQYPRRTICKSGTSMRMECQAVGFQATSVAWYRQSPQKTFELIALSTVNSAIKYEQNFTQEKFPISHPNLSFSSMTVLNAYLEDRGLYLCGARDGDRGYTLYFGAGTRLSVL.

This clone was observed a handful of times. Genes here carry mouse names. The CDR3 end is not reached by the read, which stops 1 residue before it; the germline J gene fills it in. The J gene is TRBJ2-1, the V gene TRBV26; maybe TRBD1 (7 bases). Germline CDR1 reads KGHPV; CDR2 reads FQNQEV (reference sequence). Trimming took off 5 bases at V and 4 bases at J, with 12 bases between the two ends. The CDR3 runs to 14 residues. The CDR3: CASSEGAGYAEQFF. CDR3 DNA, as far as it was read: TGTGCCAGCAGTGAGGGGGCGGGGTATGCTGAGCAGTTC.

This clone has a handful of counts. Gene names follow the mouse nomenclature. The CDR3 DNA, read in part, is TGTGCCAGCAGTCTGTCTGGGAGTAGTCAAAACACCTTGTAC. Protein: CASSLSGSSQNTLY. The entire CDR3 protein is CASSLSGSSQNTLYF. V usage is TRBV26 and J usage is TRBJ2-4; D unclear. The read ends 1 residue shy of where the CDR3 ends; the end is completed using the germline J gene. Per germline, CDR1 KGHPV and CDR2 FQNQEV (reference sequence). This CDR3 is 15 amino acids long. The V and J ends lost 0 bases and 0 bases respectively, with 7 bases between them.

Of note for this clone: The gene names here belong to mouse. Read sequence stops 1 residue before the CDR3 end, and the germline J gene provides the missing end. V gene TRBV26 combines with J gene TRBJ2-4; no reliable D call. V was cut by 5 bases and J by 0 bases, with 6 bases left in between. From germline, CDR1 is KGHPV and CDR2 FQNQEV (reference sequence). The CDR3 contains 13 residues. CDR3 amino acids: CASSSRSQNTLYF. The part of the CDR3 DNA that was read is TGTGCCAGCAGTTCTCGGAGTCAAAACACCTTGTAC.

The sample holds a few counts of this clone. Gene names refer to mouse genes. The CDR3 end is not reached by the read, which stops 1 residue before it; the germline J gene fills it in. J is TRBJ2-7 and V is TRBV31, with D possibly being TRBD1 or TRBD2 (5 bases each). Per the germline V gene, CDR1 is GKSSPN and CDR2 is SITVG. The CDR3 contains 14 residues. V lost 0 bases and J lost 0, with 9 bases in between. The CDR3 bases that were read are TGTGCCTGGAGTCTAACGGGGGTCTCCTATGAACAGTAC. It translates to CAWSLTGVSYEQY. The whole CDR3 reads CAWSLTGVSYEQYF.

The sample holds a few counts of this clone. Gene names are the mouse ones. From the germline J gene comes the end of the CDR3, since the read stops 1 residue before it. The rearrangement uses TRBV26 and TRBJ2-3; D remains unclear. Between the trimmed V and J ends, which lost 3 bases and 0 bases, there was a span of 4 bases. The CDR3 spans 13 residues. Germline CDR1 reads KGHPV; CDR2 reads FQNQEV (reference sequence). Partial CDR3 DNA: TGTGCCAGCAGTCTCCGCAGTGCAGAAACGCTGTAT. Its translation is CASSLRSAETLY. The entire CDR3 is CASSLRSAETLYF.

Worth noting for this clone: The genes and germline here are from mouse. The read comes to an end 1 residue before the CDR3 does, leaving the germline J gene to fill in the end. The V gene is TRBV26, the J gene TRBJ2-7; 7 nucleotides align to TRBD1. The CDR3 spans 14 residues. Germline V CDR1 and CDR2: KGHPV, FQNQEV (reference sequence). Losses at the gene ends were 2 bases for V and 5 bases for J; bases not matched to a gene: 6. The DNA read from the CDR3 is TGTGCCAGCAGTCTGGTGACAGGGAGCGATGAACAGTAC. Translating it yields CASSLVTGSDEQY. The full-length CDR3 reads as CASSLVTGSDEQYF.

A note on this clone: Genes and germline are mouse. The CDR3 end lies 1 residue beyond the end of the read and is filled in from the germline J gene. The J gene is TRBJ1-2, the V gene TRBV26, with 7 bases matching TRBD1. The germline V gene has CDR1 KGHPV and CDR2 FQNQEV (reference sequence). V lost 4 bases to trimming and J lost 2 bases; unmatched junction nucleotides: 1. The CDR3 has 13 amino acids. This CDR3 is CASSQQGNSDYTF. CDR3 DNA, as far as it was read: TGTGCCAGCAGTCAACAGGGGAACTCCGACTACACC.

This clone was seen a handful of times. Germline and genes here are mouse. The read is 1 residue too short to cover the CDR3 end, so that end is filled in from the germline J gene. V usage is TRBV16 and J usage is TRBJ2-5; no definite D call. The CDR3 length is 14 residues. Germline V CDR1 and CDR2: SGHSA, FRNQAP. Trimming removed 0 bases at V and 0 bases at J, with 4 bases between. The covered CDR3 bases are TGTGCAAGCAGCTTAGAAGGGAACCAAGACACCCAGTAC. Translated: CASSLEGNQDTQY. The full CDR3 reads CASSLEGNQDTQYF.

This clone was seen a handful of times. Mouse gene names apply. The CDR3 is cut off 1 residue early in the read; its end comes from the germline J gene. The chain couples TRBV26 to TRBJ2-4; a weak D match, TRBD1 (5 bases). The CDR3 is 14 residues long. Germline CDR1 is KGHPV and CDR2 is FQNQEV (reference sequence). V lost 3 bases and J lost 2, with 9 bases in between. The chain's CDR3 is CASSLEGSQNTLYF. The CDR3 DNA, read in part, is TGTGCCAGCAGTCTAGAGGGGTCTCAAAACACCTTGTAC. Full variable domain (missing parts from reference TRBV26 and TRBJ2-4): NSKVIQTPRYLVKGQGQKAKMRCIPEKGHPVVFWYQQNKNNEFKFLINFQNQEVLQQIDMTEKRFSAECPSNSPCSLEIQSSEAGDSALYLCASSLEGSQNTLYFGAGTRLSVL.